Shown below are 9 T cell receptor beta chains from a single sample sequenced in a study of cytomegalovirus exposure and HLA in healthy donors. Vbeta (60) and Jbeta (13) primers were used in the PCR. Data came from immunoSEQ multiplex PCR; TCRdb stores just in-frame clones and leaves some out. Of some 170,000 clones listed, approximately 78% were seen once; the top ten hold 2% to 3%. Sequenced: PBMCs. These receptors were obtained from a human donor in good health.

The V call is TRBV2, the J call TRBJ2-2, with 8 nucleotides matching TRBD1. Germline loops: CDR1 SNHLY, CDR2 FYNNEI. Trimming removed 7 bases from V and 3 bases from J; junction bases left unmatched: 7. The CDR3 totals 15 residues. CDR3 loop: CASTETGEDTGELFF. As DNA, the CDR3 is TGTGCCAGCACGGAGACAGGGGAAGACACCGGGGAGCTGTTTTTT.

Only a few counts were recorded for this clone. This chain uses TRBV27 with TRBJ1-1, with D perhaps matching TRBD1 (5 bases). Trimming removed 0 bases from V and 9 bases from J, with 14 bases in between. The CDR3 is 14 residues long. The germline gives CDR1 MNHEY, CDR2 SMNVEV (reference sequence). The DNA for the CDR3 is TGTGCCAGCAGTTTATCGCGGAGGGGCGGGCAAGCTTTCTTT. This sequence encodes CASSLSRRGGQAFF.

The chain links TRBV4-3 to TRBJ2-1, with TRBD2 matching over 8 bases. Trimming took 4 bases from V and 6 from J; bases not matched to a gene: 8. This CDR3 comprises 15 residues. Germline CDR1 reads LGHNA; CDR2 reads YSLEER. The CDR3, as DNA: TGCGCCAGCAGCCCCCGACCGGGAGGGGGCAATGAGCAGTTCTTC. It is translated as CASSPRPGGGNEQFF.

Notes on this clone: One end of the junction is discordant with germline, which a read error may explain. The chain recombines TRBV7-2 with TRBJ1-2; no reliable D call. Germline CDR1 and CDR2: SGHTA and FQGNSA. The CDR3 extends over 16 amino acids. CDR3 sequence reads: CASSSGGSVVNSGYTF. Written as DNA, the CDR3 is TGTGCCAGCAGCTCTGGCGGTAGTGTGGTTAACTCTGGCTACACCTTC.

J is TRBJ1-1 and V is TRBV9; 12 bases are shared with TRBD1. The CDR3 has 16 amino acids. CDR1 is SGDLS and CDR2 is YYNGEE in the germline V gene. Trimming at V came to 0 bases and at J to 7 bases, leaving 7 bases not matched to a gene. The chain's CDR3 is CASSVGPGQGAGEAFF. Written as DNA, the CDR3 is TGTGCCAGCAGCGTAGGTCCGGGACAGGGGGCGGGTGAAGCTTTCTTT.

The J gene is TRBJ1-2, the V gene TRBV5-8; tentatively, D is TRBD1 (5 bases). With 7 bases removed from V and 4 bases from J, the gap between germline ends came to 11 bases. The CDR3 is 12 amino acids. Germline CDR1 SGHTS, CDR2 YDEGEE. This CDR3 reads CASGLGGYGYTF. The CDR3, as DNA: TGTGCCAGCGGTCTCGGGGGCTATGGCTACACCTTC.

CDR3 nucleotides: TGTGCCAGCAGTGAAGAGCACAGGGAAATTGATGGCTACACCTTC. Protein sequence: CASSEEHREIDGYTF. The chain links TRBV6-1 to TRBJ1-2, with D possibly matching TRBD1 (6 bases). Germline lookup yields CDR1 MNHNS and CDR2 SASEGT. The CDR3 sequence is 15 residues long. The V and J ends lost 1 base and 6 bases respectively, with 15 bases between them.

The genes are TRBV7-6 and TRBJ2-7; the D gene is possibly TRBD2 (6 bases). V gave up 5 bases and J gave up 7 bases, with 27 bases separating them. CDR3 length: 17 residues. From germline, CDR1 is SGHVS and CDR2 FNYEAQ. This CDR3 reads CASSSLASTGFMGEQYF. The CDR3 DNA reads as TGTGCCAGCAGCAGCCTAGCGAGTACAGGCTTCATGGGTGAGCAGTACTTC.

This clone was observed a few times. The V gene is TRBV7-2, the J gene TRBJ2-5; D ambiguous. Deletions cut 0 bases from V and 3 bases from J, with 8 bases between. The CDR3 is made up of 14 amino acids. Germline lookup yields CDR1 SGHTA and CDR2 FQGNSA. CDR3 nucleotides: TGTGCCAGCAGCTTAGCGCGGCTAGAAGAGACCCAGTACTTC. Its protein is CASSLARLEETQYF.